This record covers a single T cell receptor beta chain. This specimen comes from a study of blood T cell repertoires in COVID-19. Study at large: The United States, Italy and Spain provided the acute and convalescent COVID-19 samples.

J lost 9 bases, V lost 6 bases, and 8 bases had no gene match. CDR3 length: 14 residues. Germline V gene sequence: CDR1 LGHDT, CDR2 YNNKEL (reference sequence). Assay: immunoSEQ multiplex PCR; the TCRdb copy retains only in-frame clones and omits some. The sample includes under 200,000 clones, 70% to 90% of them seen just once. Sequenced material: peripheral blood. This chain connects TRBV3-1 (or the pseudogene TRBV3-2) to TRBJ2-2; 9 bases are shared with TRBD1. The TCR sequence derives from a man aged 35 to 55 with active or convalescent COVID-19. The CDR3: CASRPQGATRELFF. The CDR3 nucleotides are TGTGCCAGCAGACCACAGGGGGCAACCAGGGAGCTGTTTTTT.